This passage covers 8 T cell receptor beta chains from one sample sequenced in a study of shared clonotypes between healthy human individuals. The assay was immunoSEQ multiplex PCR, and TCRdb's table has in-frame clones only and misses some. The sample consists of about 110,000 clones, around two thirds of them appearing once. Sequencing was performed on memory CD8+ T cells sorted from blood. Subset defined: CD45RO+ cells pooled with CCR7-negative TemRA cells. These receptors were obtained from a young woman in good health.

The chain is built from TRBV7-2 and TRBJ2-5; D might be TRBD2 (6 bases). V was trimmed by 2 bases and J by 2 bases, leaving 18 bases between them. Per the germline V gene, CDR1 is SGHTA and CDR2 is FQGNSA. The CDR3 is 17 amino acids. CDR3 sequence: CASSLPLVSGGQETQYF. The DNA of the CDR3 is TGTGCCAGCAGCTTACCCCTCGTTAGCGGAGGGCAAGAGACCCAGTACTTC.

In DNA, the CDR3 is TGTGCCAGCGGTCTCACACAGGGGTGGGAGACCCAGTACTTC. This translates into CASGLTQGWETQYF. J is TRBJ2-5 and V is TRBV2, with TRBD1 matching over 7 bases. Germline assignment: CDR1 SNHLY and CDR2 FYNNEI. Trimming at V came to 8 bases and at J to 5 bases, leaving 11 bases not matched to a gene. The CDR3 length is 14 residues.

The rearrangement uses TRBV25-1 and TRBJ2-1; the match to TRBD2 covers 11 bases. CDR1 is MGHDK, CDR2 SYGVNS, per germline. The CDR3 extends over 16 amino acids. After removal of 2 bases from V and 7 bases from J, the junction contained 7 bases not matched to a gene. The CDR3 loop reads CASSEGIAGGSNEQFF. CDR3 DNA: TGTGCCAGCAGTGAAGGGATAGCGGGAGGGAGTAATGAGCAGTTCTTC.

V is TRBV6-1 and J is TRBJ2-3, with 10 nucleotides matching TRBD1. Germline loops: CDR1 MNHNS, CDR2 SASEGT. The junction had 5 bases not matched to a gene; V was cut back by 1 base and J by 4 bases. The CDR3 is made up of 16 amino acids. The CDR3 DNA is TGTGCCAGCAGTGAAGACGGAGGGACAGGGGCAGATACGCAGTATTTT. It is translated as CASSEDGGTGADTQYF.

The chain has TRBV5-1 and TRBJ2-3, with 9 bases identical to TRBD1. The CDR3 has 14 amino acids. Germline CDR1 is SGHRS and CDR2 is YFSETQ. Trimming took 2 bases from V and 4 from J; bases not matched to a gene: 2. For the CDR3, the DNA is TGCGCCAGCAGCTTCGGACAGGGGTCAGATACGCAGTATTTT. Translation: CASSFGQGSDTQYF.

J is TRBJ2-7 and V is TRBV27; D not certain. The CDR3 extends over 15 amino acids. Trimming took off 2 bases at V and 4 bases at J, with 15 bases between the two ends. Germline V CDR1 and CDR2: MNHEY, SMNVEV (reference sequence). CDR3 bases: TGTGCCAGCAGTTTAGGGTCCACCCTCCTATACGAGCAGTACTTC. Translating gives CASSLGSTLLYEQYF.

The rearrangement uses TRBV4-1 and TRBJ1-2, with D hard to call. This CDR3 region has 17 residues. The germline V and J ends were trimmed by 0 bases and 8 bases, with 22 bases remaining between them. CDR1 and CDR2 (germline): MGHRA, YSYEKL. CDR3 in DNA: TGCGCCAGCAGCCAAGAACCGAGGCACAGAGGAACCCTGGGCTACACCTTC. It is translated as CASSQEPRHRGTLGYTF.

A single count supports this clone. The chain combines TRBV28 with TRBJ2-5, with D possibly matching TRBD1 (6 bases). Germline CDR1 is MDHEN and CDR2 is SYDVKM. CDR3 length: 13 residues. V dropped 6 bases and J dropped 0 bases, with 8 bases sitting between them. As DNA, the CDR3 is TGTGCCAGCAGGAGACAGGACCAAGAGACCCAGTACTTC. It translates to CASRRQDQETQYF.